Sequencing of this T cell receptor beta chain was carried out in a study of shared clonotypes between healthy human individuals. Healthy HIV-negative adults with no recent acute infections or vaccinations were recruited as donors. The CDR3 sequence is 12 residues long. Germline V lookup: CDR1 MNHEY, CDR2 SMNVEV (reference sequence). V lost 3 bases and J 10 bases, leaving 10 bases between the germline ends. Sequenced by immunoSEQ multiplex PCR; TCRdb stores in-frame clones only, minus some. The repertoire holds about 690,000 clones, around 90% seen once, with 34% in the top ten. This TCR was recovered from a man between 18 and 35 years old in good health. Some clones in this sample may be carry-over from other donors' samples. The sample consisted of memory CD8+ T cells from PBMCs. Documented subset: CD45RO+ cells pooled with CCR7-negative TemRA cells. The chain recombines TRBV27 with TRBJ2-1, with D possibly matching TRBD1 (5 bases). CDR3 protein: CASSFLGQEQFF. DNA for the CDR3: TGTGCCAGCAGTTTTCTGGGGCAGGAGCAGTTCTTC.